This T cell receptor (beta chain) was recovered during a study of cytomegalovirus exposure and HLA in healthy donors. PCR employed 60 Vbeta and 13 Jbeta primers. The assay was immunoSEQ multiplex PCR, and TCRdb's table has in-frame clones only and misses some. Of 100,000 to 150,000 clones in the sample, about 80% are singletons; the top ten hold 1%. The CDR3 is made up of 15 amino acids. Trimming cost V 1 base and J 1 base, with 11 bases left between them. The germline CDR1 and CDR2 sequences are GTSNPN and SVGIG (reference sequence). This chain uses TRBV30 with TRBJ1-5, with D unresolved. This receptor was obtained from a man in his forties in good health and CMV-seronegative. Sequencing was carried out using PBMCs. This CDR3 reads CAWSGSGRSNQPQHF. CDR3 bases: TGTGCCTGGAGTGGCTCTGGGAGAAGCAATCAGCCCCAGCATTTT.